What follows are 17 T cell receptor beta chains derived from one specimen sequenced in a study of T-cell reconstitution after alpha-beta-depleted transplantation in children. It was with unique molecular identifiers that the TCRbeta library was prepared. Each CDR3 protein gets one entry after TCRdb re-called the PCR reads with MiXCR. The sample holds roughly 500,000 distinct CDR3 sequences, roughly a tenth seen once. The sequencing used PBMCs, collected before TCRalphabeta/CD19-depleted stem cell transplant. These receptors were collected from a child aged 2-9 years with inherited bone marrow failure, due to receive a stem cell transplant.

This clonotype came up many times. The CDR3 loop reads CASSEGQGAYYGYTF. The DNA of the CDR3 is TGTGCCAGCTCAGAGGGACAGGGGGCCTACTATGGCTACACCTTC. The chain couples TRBV18 to TRBJ1-2; the match to TRBD1 covers 12 bases. Per germline, CDR1 KGHSH and CDR2 LQKENI. V shed 5 bases and J 3 bases; nucleotides not matched to a gene: 4. CDR3 length: 15 amino acids.

At least ten counts were recorded for this clonotype. The chain combines TRBV19 with TRBJ2-1, with 7 bases lining up with TRBD2. This CDR3 comprises 14 residues. Germline values: CDR1 LNHDA, CDR2 SQIVND (reference sequence). The junction had 3 bases not matched to a gene; V was cut back by 7 bases and J by 0 bases. In nucleotides, the CDR3 is TGTGCCAGTATCGGGGAGGGCTCCTACAATGAGCAGTTCTTC. Encoded protein: CASIGEGSYNEQFF.

This clonotype was observed at least ten times. CDR3 in DNA: TGTGCCAGCAGCCCACCGGGGGGCATTGAGCAGTTCTTC. Translated, it gives CASSPPGGIEQFF. The chain recombines TRBV28 with TRBJ2-1, with TRBD2 as a possible D gene (7 bases). The V and J ends lost 6 bases and 9 bases respectively, with 15 bases between them. Germline V gene lookup returns CDR1 MDHEN and CDR2 SYDVKM. This CDR3 has 13 residues.

This clonotype has ten or more counts. The chain is built from TRBV5-1 and TRBJ2-7, with TRBD2 identical over 9 bases. The germline CDR1 and CDR2 sequences are SGHRS and YFSETQ. The CDR3 sequence is 15 residues long. V gave up 4 bases and J gave up 3 bases; unmatched junction bases: 8. CDR3 region: CASSANSGSGYEQYF. The CDR3 bases are TGCGCCAGCAGCGCAAATAGCGGGAGCGGCTACGAGCAGTACTTC.

In its sample, this clonotype was seen a few times. The V gene is TRBV7-9, the J gene TRBJ1-5, with D uncertain. The germline V gene has CDR1 SEHNR and CDR2 FQNEAQ (reference sequence). This CDR3 is built from 13 residues. The ends were cut back, 5 bases at V and 7 bases at J, with 12 bases in the middle. CDR3 DNA sequence: TGTGCCAGCAGCCACTCGCCGGGCCAGCCCCAGCATTTT. It is translated as CASSHSPGQPQHF.

V is TRBV29-1 and J is TRBJ1-2, with TRBD1 matching 7 bases. The CDR3 is made up of 12 amino acids. With 1 base clipped from V and 6 bases from J, the junction kept 2 bases outside the gene matches. Germline assignment: CDR1 SQVTM and CDR2 ANQGSEA. The CDR3 DNA reads as TGCAGCGTTGAAGGGGACAGTCATGGCTACACCTTC. Amino acids: CSVEGDSHGYTF.

The table lists this clonotype with many counts. The V call is TRBV7-6, the J call TRBJ2-1; a possible D gene is TRBD2 (6 bases). The V end was cut by 7 bases, the J end by 6 bases, with 10 bases between. The CDR3 has 12 residues. Germline CDR1 is SGHVS and CDR2 is FNYEAQ. CDR3 residues: CASTEGGNEQFF. The CDR3 DNA is TGTGCCAGCACCGAGGGAGGCAATGAGCAGTTCTTC.

As to this clonotype: A much bigger clone sits one base away, suggesting this may be a read error. The chain has TRBV19 and TRBJ1-1; 7 bases fit TRBD1. Germline CDR1 LNHDA, CDR2 SQIVND (reference sequence). The CDR3 sequence is 13 residues long. The CDR3, as DNA: TGTGCCACAGCGGGACAGCCGAACACTGAAGCTTCCTTT. Translating it yields CATAGQPNTEASF.

The rearrangement uses TRBV12-3 or TRBV12-4 and TRBJ2-7; 11 bases agree with TRBD2. Trimming took 6 bases from V and 3 from J; bases not matched to a gene: 7. This CDR3 is 15 amino acids long. Here the CDR3 reads CASSTPGTSGYEQYF. Written as DNA, the CDR3 is TGTGCCAGCAGCACGCCCGGGACTAGCGGCTACGAGCAGTACTTC.

This clonotype was counted ten times or more. This chain links TRBV5-6 with TRBJ2-7; D call uncertain. The germline gives CDR1 SGHDT, CDR2 YYEEEE. Trimming shortened V by 0 bases and J by 11 bases, and 9 bases separated the two germline ends. The CDR3 length is 11 residues. The CDR3: CASSLGGREYF. In DNA form, the CDR3 reads TGTGCCAGCAGCTTGGGCGGAAGGGAGTACTTC.

At least ten counts were recorded for this clonotype. The genes are TRBV12-3 or TRBV12-4 and TRBJ1-2; D call uncertain. Trimming shortened V by 4 bases and J by 5 bases, and 8 bases separated the two germline ends. The CDR3 is 12 residues long. CDR3 DNA: TGTGCCAGCAGTTCCGAGGCTTATGGCTACACCTTC. Protein product: CASSSEAYGYTF.

This clonotype turned up a few times. The chain combines TRBV27 with TRBJ2-7; 10 bases are a match to TRBD1. This CDR3 has 16 amino acids. Germline CDR1 reads MNHEY; CDR2 reads SMNVEV (reference sequence). J gave up 4 bases and V 5 bases, and 11 bases lay outside the gene matches. CDR3 region: CASSPTPRDRGYEQYF. The DNA of the CDR3 is TGTGCCAGCAGTCCAACGCCCCGGGACAGGGGTTACGAGCAGTACTTC.

There are many counts of this clonotype. The V call is TRBV5-1, the J call TRBJ2-1, with TRBD2 identical over 7 bases. CDR1 SGHRS and CDR2 YFSETQ come from the germline V gene. The CDR3 is made up of 15 amino acids. After removal of 4 bases from V and 2 bases from J, the junction contained 6 bases not matched to a gene. The CDR3 spells CASSQASGTYNEQFF. CDR3 DNA sequence: TGCGCCAGCAGCCAAGCTAGCGGCACCTACAATGAGCAGTTCTTC.

A few counts support this clonotype. The chain employs TRBV12-3 or TRBV12-4 and TRBJ1-1; no definite D call. This CDR3 region has 15 residues. Trimming took 2 bases from V and 2 from J, leaving 12 bases between them. CDR3 region: CASSLRQRPNTEAFF. The CDR3 coding sequence is TGTGCCAGCAGTTTAAGGCAGCGGCCCAACACTGAAGCTTTCTTT.

This clonotype was detected only a few times. This chain uses TRBV28 with TRBJ2-4; D remains unclear. Trimming left V 5 bases short and J 4 bases short, with 12 bases between. The CDR3 totals 14 residues. CDR1 MDHEN and CDR2 SYDVKM come from the germline V gene. The chain's CDR3 is CASSLPRRKNIQYF. The CDR3 DNA follows: TGTGCCAGCAGTCTCCCCCGGCGAAAAAACATTCAGTACTTC.

Ten or more counts support this clonotype. The chain links TRBV4-3 to TRBJ2-1; D uncertain. Germline V gene lookup returns CDR1 LGHNA and CDR2 YSLEER. CDR3 length: 13 amino acids. V was trimmed by 0 bases and J by 9 bases, leaving 9 bases between them. CDR3 sequence: CASSQEGNFEQFF. CDR3 in DNA: TGCGCCAGCAGCCAAGAAGGAAACTTTGAGCAGTTCTTC.

This chain joins TRBV28 and TRBJ2-5, with D hard to call. CDR3 length: 13 amino acids. Trimming took 2 bases from V and 7 from J, leaving 11 bases between them. Germline CDR1 and CDR2: MDHEN and SYDVKM. In DNA form, the CDR3 reads TGTGCCAGCAGTTTACAGATCGAAGGGACCCAGTACTTC. The encoded protein is CASSLQIEGTQYF.